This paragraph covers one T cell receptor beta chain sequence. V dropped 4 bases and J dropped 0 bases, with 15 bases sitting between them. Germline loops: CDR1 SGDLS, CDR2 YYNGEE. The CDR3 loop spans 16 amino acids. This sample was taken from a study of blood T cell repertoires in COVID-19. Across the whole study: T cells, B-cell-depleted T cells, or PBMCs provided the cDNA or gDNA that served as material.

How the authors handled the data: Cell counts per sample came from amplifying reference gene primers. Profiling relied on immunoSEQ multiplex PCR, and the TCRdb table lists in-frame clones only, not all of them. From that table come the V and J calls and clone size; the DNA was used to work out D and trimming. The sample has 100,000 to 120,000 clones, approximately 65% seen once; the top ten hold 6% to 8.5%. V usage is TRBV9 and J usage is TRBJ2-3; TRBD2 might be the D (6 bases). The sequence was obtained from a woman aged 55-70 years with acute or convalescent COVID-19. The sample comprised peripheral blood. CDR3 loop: CASSFRGVPSTDTQYF. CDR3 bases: TGTGCCAGCAGCTTCCGCGGGGTTCCTAGCACAGATACGCAGTATTTT.